This record concerns one TCR beta chain sequence. There is no known antigen for this receptor. Per-base qualities were not stored, and no clone one base away is much larger. This sample was taken from a study of T cells in localized non-small cell lung cancer (dated by TCRdb to 2020 to 2022). Describing the broader study: Comparing tumors with uninvolved tumor-adjacent lungs, the study looked at the T cell repertoires of 220 or so patients with early-stage NSCLC. A mean age of roughly 64 years was recorded for the NSCLC patients, of whom some 130 were male and 85 to 110 were female. All 220 or so NSCLC patients in the cohort were treatment-naive and had localized lung tumors that were resected.

Trimming accounts for 11 bases at V and 6 bases at J, while the number of junction bases matched to no gene is 8. The CDR3 holds 14 amino acids from the cysteine to the phenylalanine. Kept here is only the CDR3 DNA, which spans 42 bases and is read in frame from base 1. CDR1 and CDR2, per the germline V gene (reference sequence), are LNHDA and SQIVND. Two independent pathologists confirmed that the uninvolved adjacent lung, which was taken at least 2 cm from the tumor margin, was free of atypia. At diagnosis, peripheral blood, uninvolved tumor-adjacent lung and tumor were collected and stored as a combination of fresh-frozen and FFPE material. The investigation overall reported the following: A median of approximately 57 of the top 100 tumor clones were detected in paired uninvolved adjacent lung, and 28 of these tumor clones were also found among the top 100 clones of the paired uninvolved adjacent lung. Because multi-region sequencing of the tumors was not done, intratumor heterogeneity could not be ruled out. Higher T cell density in blood was associated with longer overall survival, whereas higher clonality in adjacent lung was associated with shorter survival. Because the study design was exploratory, TCR variables were selected using unadjusted p-values without false-discovery rate correction. Uninvolved tumor-adjacent lung showed the highest T cell clonality, higher than tumor, which suggests more focused antigenic responses in the uninvolved tumor-adjacent lung.

TCR beta CDR3 regions were sequenced from DNA using the immunoSEQ Assay. On the study's bioinformatics: T cell density was computed as TCR beta template counts normalized to usable DNA estimated by amplifying housekeeping genes. Richness was estimated using the preseqR package, with extrapolation to 400,000 templates for PBMC samples and to 120,000 templates for tissue samples. Clonality was calculated as one minus Pielou's evenness. Differential abundance testing on productive amino-acid clonotypes, with a minimum total count of 5 and an alpha of 0.1, was used to identify tissue-enriched TCRs. Repertoire overlap between compartments was quantified with the Jaccard Index and Morisita Overlap Index. GLIPH clustered TCR beta CDR3s with public tetramer-defined viral CDR3s; viral motifs required at least three viral sequences plus V-gene enrichment. TCRdb's version of the immuneACCESS table is confined to in-frame rearrangements and falls short of the full clone set. An unresolved V gene accounts for under half of the shortfall where checked; the remainder is of unknown origin. Clone size and the V and J calls come from that table; the DNA yielded D and trimming. This sample gives roughly 2,400 clones in total; less than 25% of them show up just once. 15% to 20% of the sample goes to the ten largest clones.

The sequenced sample was normal lung tissue next to the tumor, obtained before any cancer treatment. The rearrangement joined TRBV19 to TRBJ1-6; TRBD1 fits 9 bases in the junction. This receptor was obtained from a female donor with stage II lung adenocarcinoma. CDR3 protein: CAGSSGQGNSPLHF. The DNA sequence reads TGTGCCGGTTCATCGGGACAGGGTAATTCACCCCTCCACTTT.